This TCR beta chain was found in a study of cytotoxic CD8 clonotypes in ibrutinib-treated CLL. Overall study results and limits: Baseline clonality, higher than in age-matched healthy donors, tracked circulating CD8+ T-cell counts.

To note about this clone: Antigen specificity is unknown.

V was trimmed by 10 bases and J by 2 bases, leaving 15 bases between them. CDR3 length: 13 residues. Germline CDR1 and CDR2: MNHEY and SVGAGI. Sequencing was performed with immunoSEQ multiplex PCR; in TCRdb, only in-frame clones are kept and a portion is missing. The sample contains 150,000 to 200,000 clones, 72% of which appear only once. The clonotype was recovered from a human donor with chronic lymphocytic leukemia. The rearrangement joins TRBV6-5 to TRBJ2-7; the D call may be TRBD1 or TRBD2 (6 bases each). Here the sequenced sample was PBMCs, taken after 24 months of ibrutinib treatment. The CDR3 is CATSRGTTYEQYF. CDR3 coding DNA: TGTGCCACTTCCCGCGGGACAACCTACGAGCAGTACTTC.